This TCR beta chain came from a study of CD8+ T cells in alopecia areata. Turning to the study itself: For 6 to 18 months, tofacitinib was taken, and 6 months off drug followed. Study-wide results and caveats: Although TCR sharing was seen in mice, sharing across patients was less clear, possibly for HLA-related reasons.

Researchers took lesional scalp punch biopsies and peripheral blood from people who were alopecia areata patients. About this clone itself: The antigen is unknown.

Germline V gene sequence: CDR1 MNHEY, CDR2 SVGAGI. This CDR3 spans 14 amino acids. V was clipped by 2 bases and J by 4 bases, with 11 bases between them. cDNA prepared by RNA extraction and subsequent reverse transcription served as the template for sequencing. The table came from immunoSEQ multiplex PCR; TCRdb's copy has only in-frame clones and leaves some out. The sample contains about 19,000 clones, 66% of which appear only once. This chain links TRBV6-5 with TRBJ1-2; no firm D call. This receptor was taken from a human donor with alopecia areata. The specimen was skin, collected at week 0. Here the CDR3 DNA reads TGTGCCAGCAGTTACAAGCCGGAAACCTATGGCTACACCTTC. It codes for CASSYKPETYGYTF.